The 13 T cell receptor beta chains presented below share a single source sample, sequenced in a study of PD-L1 blockade in urothelial cancer (dated by TCRdb to about 2017). The library was produced with the immunoSEQ multiplex PCR assay. As stored in TCRdb, this immuneACCESS dataset retains in-frame rearrangements with V and J assigned. A fraction of the clones does not appear; measured against another copy, unresolved V genes explain less than half of the discrepancy, and the remainder lacks a known reason. The sample table contains 80,000 to 95,000 clones; only one count was recorded for roughly 83% of them. The ten largest clones take up roughly 8% of the sample. What the time point label conveys for this sample: peripheral blood 6 weeks after treatment start. Sequenced here: PBMCs, sampled around atezolizumab (anti-PD-L1) treatment. The receptors here all came from a man aged 65 to 85 with urothelial cancer.

V is TRBV28 and J is TRBJ1-4; 7 bases are shared with TRBD1. The CDR3 has 15 amino acids. V dropped 6 bases and J dropped 10; count of bases not matched to a gene: 14. Germline CDR1 is MDHEN and CDR2 is SYDVKM. The CDR3 bases are TGTGCCAGCAGCCCCCGGCCAGGGGGATGGGGAAAACTGTTTTTT. It codes for CASSPRPGGWGKLFF.

In its sample, this clone was seen a few times. V and J are TRBV4-2 and TRBJ2-7, with 10 bases matching TRBD2. CDR3 size: 16 residues. Germline CDR1 reads LGHNA; CDR2 reads YNFKEQ. The junction had 7 bases not matched to a gene; V was cut back by 0 bases and J by 5 bases. This chain's CDR3 is CASSQELAGAFDEQYF. DNA of the CDR3: TGTGCCAGCAGCCAAGAGCTAGCGGGAGCTTTTGACGAGCAGTACTTC.

The table lists this clone with a count of one. The genes are TRBV15 and TRBJ2-6; TRBD1 matches 7 bases. The length of the CDR3 is 17 residues. V was clipped by 1 base and J by 2 bases; unmatched bases: 5. Germline CDR1 is LNHNV and CDR2 is YYDKDF (reference sequence). The chain's CDR3 is CATSRVRGGAGANVLTF. For the CDR3, the DNA is TGTGCCACCAGCAGAGTACGAGGGGGCGCTGGGGCCAACGTCCTGACTTTC.

The rearrangement joins TRBV19 to TRBJ2-7; 7 bases match TRBD1. V lost 3 bases to trimming and J lost 1 base; unmatched junction nucleotides: 9. The germline gives CDR1 LNHDA, CDR2 SQIVND (reference sequence). CDR3 length: 16 amino acids. CDR3 DNA sequence: TGTGCCAGTAGTATTAGTCAGGACAGGAAGTCCTACGAGCAGTACTTC. Translating gives CASSISQDRKSYEQYF.

The chain carries TRBV4-2 and TRBJ2-5; D is possibly TRBD1 (5 bases). The CDR3 is 15 residues long. Germline CDR1 reads LGHNA; CDR2 reads YNFKEQ. V was trimmed by 1 base and J by 1 base, leaving 10 bases between them. CDR3 in amino acids: CASSQGDRSQETQYF. CDR3 DNA: TGTGCCAGCAGCCAAGGTGACAGATCCCAAGAGACCCAGTACTTC.

The chain recombines TRBV7-8 with TRBJ2-3; the match to TRBD1 covers 7 bases. Germline CDR1 reads SGHVS; CDR2 reads FQNEAQ. V was clipped by 4 bases and J by 2 bases; unmatched bases: 6. The CDR3 loop spans 15 amino acids. As DNA, the CDR3 is TGTGCCAGCAGCTACAACGGACAGGACACAGATACGCAGTATTTT. The encoded protein is CASSYNGQDTDTQYF.

DNA of the CDR3: TGTGCCAGCAGCCGATATCTAGCGGGGAGCACAGATACGCAGTATTTT. Translation gives CASSRYLAGSTDTQYF. This chain connects TRBV7-9 to TRBJ2-3, with TRBD2 identical over 9 bases. CDR3 length equals 16 residues. Germline V gene data show CDR1 as SEHNR and CDR2 as FQNEAQ (reference sequence). V gave up 5 bases and J gave up 0 bases; unmatched junction bases: 6.

The rearrangement links TRBV7-2 to TRBJ1-4; 11 positions match TRBD1. From germline, CDR1 is SGHTA and CDR2 FQGNSA. The CDR3 is 16 residues long. V trimming: 5 bases; J trimming: 4 bases; junction bases outside the gene matches: 6. In nucleotides, the CDR3 is TGTGCCAGCAGCCCGGACAGGGGGCTTGGTAATGAAAAACTGTTTTTT. It specifies CASSPDRGLGNEKLFF.

The chain couples TRBV5-1 to TRBJ2-3, with 7 bases lining up with TRBD2. The CDR3 totals 17 residues. V dropped 3 bases and J dropped 2; count of bases not matched to a gene: 12. CDR1 SGHRS and CDR2 YFSETQ come from the germline V gene. For the CDR3, the DNA is TGCGCCAGCAGCTCCAGTGGGCCTAGCGGATACACAGATACGCAGTATTTT. This codes for CASSSSGPSGYTDTQYF.

This clone was found once. The rearrangement joins TRBV7-2 to TRBJ2-3, with 13 bases aligning to TRBD2. The CDR3 runs 16 residues. Per germline, CDR1 SGHTA and CDR2 FQGNSA. Trimming took 5 bases from V and 1 from J; bases not matched to a gene: 3. The CDR3 coding sequence is TGTGCCAGCAGCAGGGGACTAGCGGGACGCACAGATACGCAGTATTTT. It codes for CASSRGLAGRTDTQYF.

The chain combines TRBV7-9 with TRBJ2-3, with 7 bases identical to TRBD2. There are 15 residues in the CDR3. Looked up from germline, CDR1 is SEHNR and CDR2 is FQNEAQ (reference sequence). V shed 0 bases and J 3 bases; nucleotides not matched to a gene: 3. CDR3 in DNA: TGTGCCAGCAGCTTAGCGGGAGGGTTTACAGATACGCAGTATTTT. This gives the protein CASSLAGGFTDTQYF.

The CDR3 is CASSLDTLQETQYF. The CDR3 region has the DNA TGCGCCAGCAGTCTCGACACTCTCCAAGAGACCCAGTACTTC. The rearrangement uses TRBV4-1 and TRBJ2-5, with D unresolved. From germline, CDR1 is MGHRA and CDR2 YSYEKL. CDR3 size: 14 residues. Trimming took off 6 bases at V and 1 base at J, with 12 bases between the two ends.

The chain uses TRBV29-1 and TRBJ2-5; D is unresolved. Germline CDR1 reads SQVTM; CDR2 reads ANQGSEA. The germline V and J ends were trimmed by 3 bases and 7 bases, with 9 bases remaining between them. This CDR3 region has 11 residues. Written as DNA, the CDR3 is TGCAGCGTTGAGGAGTCGGGGACCCAGTACTTC. It specifies CSVEESGTQYF. Filled out from reference TRBV29-1 and TRBJ2-5, the complete variable domain reads SAVISQKPSRDICQRGTSLTIQCQVDSQVTMMFWYRQQPGQSLTLIATANQGSEATYESGFVIDKFPISRPNLTFSTLTVSNMSPEDSSIYLCSVEESGTQYFGPGTRLLVL.